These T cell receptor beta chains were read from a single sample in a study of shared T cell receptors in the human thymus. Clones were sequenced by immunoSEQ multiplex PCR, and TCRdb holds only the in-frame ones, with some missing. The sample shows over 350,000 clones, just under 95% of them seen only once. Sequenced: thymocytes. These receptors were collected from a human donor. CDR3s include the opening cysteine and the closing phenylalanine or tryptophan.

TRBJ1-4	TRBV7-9	CASSEPTNEKLFF
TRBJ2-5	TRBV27	CASSLEGAEGETQYF
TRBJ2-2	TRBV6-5	CASSPSGVNQLFF
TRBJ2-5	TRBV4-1	CASSRLSGEAGTETQYF
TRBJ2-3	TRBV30	CAWSGGRTGTDTQYF
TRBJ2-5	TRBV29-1	CSVEDRKGRYQYF
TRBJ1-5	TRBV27	CASSSNTGRDQPQHF
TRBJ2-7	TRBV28	CASSFIRDTSYF
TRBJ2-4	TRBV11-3	CASSSRGGNQAKNIQYF
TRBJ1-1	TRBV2	CASIEVVNTEAFF
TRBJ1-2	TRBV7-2	CASSKQGARGYTF
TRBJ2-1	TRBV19	CASSIRGSWPFF
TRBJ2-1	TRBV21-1	CASSNLGLAGENEQFF
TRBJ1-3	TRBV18	CASSVTGGADGNTIYF
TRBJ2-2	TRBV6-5	CATSYGLDHTGELFF
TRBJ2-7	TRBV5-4	CASSPLAGGTGEQYF
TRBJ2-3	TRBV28	CASTTLLLSDTQYF
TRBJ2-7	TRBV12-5	CASGLGGGTGAYEQYF
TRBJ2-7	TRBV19	CASSIEGDDRTPKGYF
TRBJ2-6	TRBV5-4	CASSLSRQGPSGANVLTF
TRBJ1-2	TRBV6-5	CASRGAANYGYTF
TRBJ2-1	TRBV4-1	CASTRGQGPYNEQFF
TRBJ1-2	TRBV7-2	CASSSIGQGGYRNYGYTF
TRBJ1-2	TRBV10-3	CAISESDPRGYTF
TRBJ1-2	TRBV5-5	CASSRWDSANYGYTF
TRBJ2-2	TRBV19	CVTGTMNTGELFF
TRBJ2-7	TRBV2	CASGDRGGTYEQYF
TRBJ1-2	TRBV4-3	CASSQISGGGNYGYTF
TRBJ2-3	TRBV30	CAWFLTDTQYF
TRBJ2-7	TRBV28	CASRPPGLAGGLYF
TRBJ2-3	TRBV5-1	CASSLTRDKFSLPADTQYF
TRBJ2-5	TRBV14	CASSQDPGQPQETQYF
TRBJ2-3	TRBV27	CASSPVPGDTQYF
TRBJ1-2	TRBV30	CAWSVQGTNYGYTF
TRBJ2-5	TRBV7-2	CANERVEASNKQYF
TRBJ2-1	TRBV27	CASSLGSGRGSNEQFF
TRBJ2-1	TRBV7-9	CASSMDSYNEQFF
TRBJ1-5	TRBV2	CASSEGLRQPLSNQPQHF
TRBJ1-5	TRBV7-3	CASSGLGNQPQHF
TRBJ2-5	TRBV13	CASSLPRTSTETQYF
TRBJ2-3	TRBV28	CASTGVYFTDTQYF
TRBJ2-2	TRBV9	CASSHGTGGEAGELFF
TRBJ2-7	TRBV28	CASSPPGSYEQYF
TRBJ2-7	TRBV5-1	CASRVSSSYEQYF
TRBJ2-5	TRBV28	CASSPRLEETQYF
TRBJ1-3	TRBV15	CATSRENSGNTIYF
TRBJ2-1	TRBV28	CASRRLYRGRYEQFF
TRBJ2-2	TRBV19	CASLNRPNTGELFF
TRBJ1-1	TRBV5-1	CASSPRFGGATEAFF
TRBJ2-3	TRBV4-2	CASSPPGSTQYF
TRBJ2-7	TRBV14	CASSQDRSPGLREQYF
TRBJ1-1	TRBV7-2	CASSPDRRYTEAFF
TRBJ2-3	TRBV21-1	CASSPQSGLGADTQYF
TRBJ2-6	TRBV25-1	CASRIGGSGANVLTF
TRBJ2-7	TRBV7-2	CASSPGQPYEQYF
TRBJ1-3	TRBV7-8	CASSSPSDGNTIYF
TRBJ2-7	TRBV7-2	CASSFVLAGLEQYF